This T cell receptor (beta chain) is from a study of cytomegalovirus exposure and HLA in healthy donors. Regarding the study as a whole: TCR beta V- and J-gene trimming, according to a later analysis, was linked to a missense DCLRE1C variant. In vitro confirmation showed three CMV-associated chains to be CMV antigen specific.

This CDR3 contains 16 residues. V dropped 6 bases and J dropped 5; count of bases not matched to a gene: 8. Germline V CDR1 and CDR2: LGHNA, YSLEER. PCR employed 60 Vbeta and 13 Jbeta primers. Clones were read by immunoSEQ multiplex PCR, and TCRdb kept only the in-frame ones, dropping some. The sample has hundreds of thousands of clones; 83% are singletons. This clone showed up just once. What it binds is unknown. The receptor was isolated from a girl aged 10-17 years in good health and CMV-seronegative. Sample: PBMCs. The V gene is TRBV4-3, the J gene TRBJ1-6; the match to TRBD1 covers 9 bases. The DNA for the CDR3 is TGCGCCAGCAGTCGGGACAGGGATCGGAATAATTCACCCCTCCACTTT. Residues: CASSRDRDRNNSPLHF.